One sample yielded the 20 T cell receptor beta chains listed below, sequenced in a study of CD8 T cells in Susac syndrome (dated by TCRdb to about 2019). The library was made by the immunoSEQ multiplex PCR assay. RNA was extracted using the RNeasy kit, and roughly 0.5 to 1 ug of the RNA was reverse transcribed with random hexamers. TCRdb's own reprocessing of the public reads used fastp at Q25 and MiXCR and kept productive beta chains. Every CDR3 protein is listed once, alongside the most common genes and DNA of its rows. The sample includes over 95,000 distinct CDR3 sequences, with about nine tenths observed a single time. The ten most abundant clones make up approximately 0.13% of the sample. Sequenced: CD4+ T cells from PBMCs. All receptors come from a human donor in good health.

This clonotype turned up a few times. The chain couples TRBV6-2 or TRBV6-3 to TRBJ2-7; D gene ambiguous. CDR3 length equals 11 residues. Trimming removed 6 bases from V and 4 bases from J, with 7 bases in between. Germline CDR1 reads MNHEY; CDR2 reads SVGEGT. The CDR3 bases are TGTGCCAGCAGCCACATGTACGAGCAGTACTTC. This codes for CASSHMYEQYF.

The chain's CDR3 is CASSPRGTLFRSYEQYF. CDR3 sequence (DNA): TGTGCCAGCAGCCCGAGGGGAACCCTTTTTCGCTCCTACGAGCAGTACTTC. The rearrangement links TRBV9 to TRBJ2-7; D may be TRBD1 or TRBD2 (5 bases each). There are 17 residues in the CDR3. The V gene's germline CDR1 is SGDLS and CDR2 YYNGEE. V was trimmed by 4 bases and J by 0 bases, leaving 20 bases between them.

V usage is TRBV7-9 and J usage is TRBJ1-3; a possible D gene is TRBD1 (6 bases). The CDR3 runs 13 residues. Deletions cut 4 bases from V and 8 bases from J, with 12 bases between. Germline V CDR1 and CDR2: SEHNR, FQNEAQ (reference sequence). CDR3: CASSSPGADTIYF. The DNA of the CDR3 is TGTGCCAGCAGCTCACCGGGGGCGGACACCATATATTTT.

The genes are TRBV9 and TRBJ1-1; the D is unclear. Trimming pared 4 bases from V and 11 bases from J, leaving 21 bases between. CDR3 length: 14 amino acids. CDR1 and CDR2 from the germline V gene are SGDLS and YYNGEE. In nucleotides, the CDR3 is TGTGCCAGCAGCCCGAGCCTTTCCCCCCCTTTGGCTTTCTTT. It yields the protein CASSPSLSPPLAFF.

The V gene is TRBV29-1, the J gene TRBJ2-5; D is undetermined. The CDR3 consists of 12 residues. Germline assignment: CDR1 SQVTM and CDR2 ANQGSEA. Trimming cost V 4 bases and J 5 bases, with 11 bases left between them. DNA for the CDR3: TGCAGCGTTGCGGAAGGGTCGGAGACCCAGTACTTC. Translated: CSVAEGSETQYF.

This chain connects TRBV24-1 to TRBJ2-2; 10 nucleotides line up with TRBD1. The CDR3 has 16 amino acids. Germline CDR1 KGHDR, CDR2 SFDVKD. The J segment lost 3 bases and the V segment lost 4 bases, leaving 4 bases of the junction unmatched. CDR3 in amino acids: CATSDGGQGDTGELFF. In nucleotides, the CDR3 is TGTGCCACCAGTGACGGAGGACAGGGGGACACCGGGGAGCTGTTTTTT.

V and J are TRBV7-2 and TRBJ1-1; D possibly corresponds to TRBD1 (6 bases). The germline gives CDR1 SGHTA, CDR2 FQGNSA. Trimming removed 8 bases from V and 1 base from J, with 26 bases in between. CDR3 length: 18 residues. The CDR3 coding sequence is TGTGCCAGCGAACTCGAACCACCGGGACACACTACGAACACTGAAGCTTTCTTT. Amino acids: CASELEPPGHTTNTEAFF.

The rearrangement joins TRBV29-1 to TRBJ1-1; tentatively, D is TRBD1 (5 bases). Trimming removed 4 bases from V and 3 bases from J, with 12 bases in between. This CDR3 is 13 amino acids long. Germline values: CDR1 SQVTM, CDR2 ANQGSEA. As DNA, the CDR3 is TGCAGCGTTGCTCGGGGGGGGGACACTGAAGCTTTCTTT. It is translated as CSVARGGDTEAFF.

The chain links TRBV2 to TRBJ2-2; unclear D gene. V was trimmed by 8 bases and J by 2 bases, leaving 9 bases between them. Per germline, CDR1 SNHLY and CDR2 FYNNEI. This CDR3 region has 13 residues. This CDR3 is CASARVNTGELFF. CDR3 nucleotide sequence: TGTGCCAGCGCGCGAGTTAACACCGGGGAGCTGTTTTTT.

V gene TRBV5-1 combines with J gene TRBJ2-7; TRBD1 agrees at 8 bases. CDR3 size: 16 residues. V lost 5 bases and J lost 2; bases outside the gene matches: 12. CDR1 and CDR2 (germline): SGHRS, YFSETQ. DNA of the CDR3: TGCGCCAGCAGTTATGACACCGGGACAGGTCCCTACGAGCAGTACTTC. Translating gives CASSYDTGTGPYEQYF.

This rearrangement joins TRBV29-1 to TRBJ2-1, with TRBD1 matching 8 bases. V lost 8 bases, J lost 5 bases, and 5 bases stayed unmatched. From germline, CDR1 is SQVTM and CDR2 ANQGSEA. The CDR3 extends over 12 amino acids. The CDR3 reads CSHGQGNNEQFF. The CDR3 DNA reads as TGCAGCCACGGACAGGGAAACAATGAGCAGTTCTTC.

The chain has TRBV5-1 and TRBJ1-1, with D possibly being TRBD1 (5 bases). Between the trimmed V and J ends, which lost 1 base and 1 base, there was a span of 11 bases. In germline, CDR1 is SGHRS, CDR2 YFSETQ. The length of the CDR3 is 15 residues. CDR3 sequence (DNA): TGCGCCAGCAGCTTGTCAACAGGAACGAACACTGAAGCTTTCTTT. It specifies CASSLSTGTNTEAFF.

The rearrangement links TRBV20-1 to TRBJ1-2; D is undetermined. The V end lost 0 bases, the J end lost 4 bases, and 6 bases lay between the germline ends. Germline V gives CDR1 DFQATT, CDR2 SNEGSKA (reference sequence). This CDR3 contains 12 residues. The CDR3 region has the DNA TGCAGTGCTAGAGATGATGGCTATGGCTACACCTTC. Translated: CSARDDGYGYTF.

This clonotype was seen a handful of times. The CDR3 bases are TGTGCCAGCAGTGAGGGGTACGAGCAGTACTTC. Protein product: CASSEGYEQYF. The chain employs TRBV2 and TRBJ2-7; no reliable D call. This CDR3 region has 11 residues. Germline CDR1 SNHLY, CDR2 FYNNEI. V was shortened by 3 bases and J by 4 bases, with 4 bases between the two germline ends.

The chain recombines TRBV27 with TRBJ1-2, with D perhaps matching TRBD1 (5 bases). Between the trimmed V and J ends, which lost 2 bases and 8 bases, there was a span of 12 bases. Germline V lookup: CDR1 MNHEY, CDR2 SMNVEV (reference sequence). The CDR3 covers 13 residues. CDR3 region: CASSLKLRDGYTF. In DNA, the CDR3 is TGTGCCAGCAGTTTAAAGCTACGGGACGGCTACACCTTC.

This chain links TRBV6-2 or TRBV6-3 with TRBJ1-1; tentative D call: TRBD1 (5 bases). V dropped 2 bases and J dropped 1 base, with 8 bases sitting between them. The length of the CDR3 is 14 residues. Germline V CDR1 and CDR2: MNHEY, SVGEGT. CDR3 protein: CASSYTGSNTEAFF. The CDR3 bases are TGTGCCAGCAGTTACACAGGATCGAACACTGAAGCTTTCTTT.

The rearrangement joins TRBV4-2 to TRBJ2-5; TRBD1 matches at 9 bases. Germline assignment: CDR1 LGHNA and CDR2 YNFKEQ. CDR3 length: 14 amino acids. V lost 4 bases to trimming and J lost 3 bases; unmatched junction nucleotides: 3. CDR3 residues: CASSPTGGEETQYF. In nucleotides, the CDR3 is TGTGCCAGCAGCCCGACAGGGGGGGAAGAGACCCAGTACTTC.

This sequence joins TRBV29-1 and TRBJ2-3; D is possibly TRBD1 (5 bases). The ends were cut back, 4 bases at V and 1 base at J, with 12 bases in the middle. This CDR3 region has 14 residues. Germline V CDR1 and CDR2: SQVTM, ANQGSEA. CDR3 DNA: TGCAGCGTTGCCCACAGGATAGGCACAGATACGCAGTATTTT. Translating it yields CSVAHRIGTDTQYF.

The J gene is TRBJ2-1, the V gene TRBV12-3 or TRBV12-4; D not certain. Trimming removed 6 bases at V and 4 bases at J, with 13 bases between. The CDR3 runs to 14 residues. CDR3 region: CASSPPATYNEQFF. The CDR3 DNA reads TGTGCCAGCAGCCCGCCGGCGACATACAATGAGCAGTTCTTC.

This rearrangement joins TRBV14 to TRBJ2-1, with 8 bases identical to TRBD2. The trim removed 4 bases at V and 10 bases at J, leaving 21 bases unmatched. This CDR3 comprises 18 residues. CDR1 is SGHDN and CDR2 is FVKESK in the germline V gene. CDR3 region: CASSPIIETGAASGEQFF. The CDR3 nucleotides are TGTGCCAGCAGCCCCATCATCGAGACGGGGGCGGCTAGCGGGGAGCAGTTCTTC.